One and the same sample provided the 30 T cell receptor beta chains below, sequenced in a study of CD8+ T cells in alopecia areata. Sequencing used cDNA as its template, made by extracting RNA and reverse transcribing it. Using immunoSEQ multiplex PCR, the repertoire was profiled, and TCRdb retains in-frame clones only, with some absent. This repertoire shows over 150,000 clones, roughly 60% found once; its top ten account for under 2%. The sample here was CD4+ T cells sorted from blood, taken at week 0. These receptors originate from a human donor with alopecia areata.

The J gene is TRBJ2-1, the V gene TRBV2; the D call may be TRBD1 or TRBD2 (7 bases each). The CDR3 contains 14 residues. The ends were cut back, 4 bases at V and 8 bases at J, with 15 bases in the middle. Germline V lookup: CDR1 SNHLY, CDR2 FYNNEI. CDR3: CASSVQGGLHEQFF. Here the CDR3 DNA reads TGTGCCAGCAGTGTTCAGGGGGGGCTCCATGAGCAGTTCTTC.

V and J are TRBV7-3 and TRBJ2-1; TRBD2 is a possible D gene (5 bases). The CDR3 runs to 15 residues. V was clipped by 5 bases and J by 0 bases, with 11 bases between them. CDR1 and CDR2 (germline): SGHTA, FQGTGA. The CDR3 DNA is TGTGCCAGCAGCGAAGGGAGCAGCTCCTACAATGAGCAGTTCTTC. Residues: CASSEGSSSYNEQFF.

The chain combines TRBV2 with TRBJ2-1; 9 bases fit TRBD1. The ends lost 5 bases at V and 10 bases at J; junction bases unmatched: 12. Germline V lookup: CDR1 SNHLY, CDR2 FYNNEI. CDR3 size: 15 residues. The CDR3 is CASSKTGTGYSEQFF. The CDR3 region has the DNA TGTGCCAGCAGTAAAACCGGGACAGGGTACTCGGAGCAGTTCTTC.

V and J are TRBV5-1 and TRBJ1-4; D is unclear. The CDR3 is 14 amino acids. The V gene lost 4 bases and the J gene lost 8 bases, with 15 bases spanning the gap. Germline values: CDR1 SGHRS, CDR2 YFSETQ. CDR3 loop: CASSQTINGEKLFF. The CDR3 DNA reads as TGCGCCAGCAGCCAGACCATAAACGGGGAAAAACTGTTTTTT.

Notes on this clone: This specimen includes other DNA sequences encoding the same CDR3. The rearrangement uses TRBV2 and TRBJ2-3; D not certain. The CDR3 is 11 residues long. Germline CDR1 and CDR2: SNHLY and FYNNEI. Trimming took 8 bases from V and 2 from J, leaving 5 bases between them. CDR3 sequence reads: CASGVTDTQYF. CDR3 in DNA: TGTGCCAGCGGGGTCACAGATACGCAGTATTTT.

V usage is TRBV18 and J usage is TRBJ2-3, with 10 bases aligning to TRBD2. The length of the CDR3 is 18 residues. V trimming: 3 bases; J trimming: 2 bases; junction bases outside the gene matches: 11. CDR1 is KGHSH, CDR2 LQKENI, per germline. CDR3 in amino acids: CASSPPLGLADYTDTQYF. The CDR3 nucleotides are TGTGCCAGCTCACCTCCCCTTGGACTAGCGGATTACACAGATACGCAGTATTTT.

This clone has more than one count but fewer than ten. This sequence joins TRBV5-1 and TRBJ2-3; 8 nucleotides align to TRBD2. The J segment lost 5 bases and the V segment lost 4 bases, leaving 6 bases of the junction unmatched. The CDR3 runs 14 residues. Germline CDR1 SGHRS, CDR2 YFSETQ. The CDR3 protein is CASSPGGVEDTQYF. In DNA, the CDR3 is TGCGCCAGCAGCCCGGGAGGGGTTGAAGATACGCAGTATTTT.

This clone turned up a few times. The chain recombines TRBV15 with TRBJ2-4; tentatively, D is TRBD2 (6 bases). The CDR3 contains 16 residues. Trimming cost V 3 bases and J 7 bases, with 19 bases left between them. CDR1 and CDR2 from the germline V gene are LNHNV and YYDKDF (reference sequence). Written as DNA, the CDR3 is TGTGCCACCAGCAGCGTCAAGTGGAGGGCGGGGAACATTCAGTACTTC. Protein product: CATSSVKWRAGNIQYF.

The chain carries TRBV30 and TRBJ1-1; no definite D call. Per the germline V gene, CDR1 is GTSNPN and CDR2 is SVGIG (reference sequence). Trimming shortened V by 0 bases and J by 1 base, and 18 bases separated the two germline ends. CDR3 length equals 17 residues. The CDR3 DNA reads TGTGCCTGGAGTGTAGTGGGGTCGACAAGGTCGAACACTGAAGCTTTCTTT. The encoded protein is CAWSVVGSTRSNTEAFF.

This chain connects TRBV5-1 to TRBJ2-2; D may be TRBD2 (5 bases). The CDR3 is 14 amino acids. The V end lost 3 bases, the J end lost 3 bases, and 9 bases lay between the germline ends. Germline V CDR1 and CDR2: SGHRS, YFSETQ. The CDR3, as DNA: TGCGCCAGCAGCTCCCGAGCGGACACCGGGGAGCTGTTTTTT. As protein: CASSSRADTGELFF. The full variable domain, in which reference TRBV5-1 and TRBJ2-2 provide the parts outside the CDR3, is KAGVTQTPRYLIKTRGQQVTLSCSPISGHRSVSWYQQTPGQGLQFLFEYFSETQRNKGNFPGRFSGRQFSNSRSEMNVSTLELGDSALYLCASSSRADTGELFFGEGSRLTVL.

This clone was seen a single time. V and J are TRBV5-1 and TRBJ1-5, with 8 bases matching TRBD1. The length of the CDR3 is 16 residues. V trimming: 5 bases; J trimming: 1 base; junction bases outside the gene matches: 8. In germline, CDR1 is SGHRS, CDR2 YFSETQ. The CDR3 nucleotides are TGCGCCAGCAGGTCCGGGACAGGACTCAGCAATCAGCCCCAGCATTTT. It yields the protein CASRSGTGLSNQPQHF. Drawing the rest from reference TRBV5-1 and TRBJ1-5, the complete variable domain is KAGVTQTPRYLIKTRGQQVTLSCSPISGHRSVSWYQQTPGQGLQFLFEYFSETQRNKGNFPGRFSGRQFSNSRSEMNVSTLELGDSALYLCASRSGTGLSNQPQHFGDGTRLSIL.

This clone was counted between two and nine times. The rearrangement joins TRBV14 to TRBJ2-1; TRBD2 aligns across 7 bases. The V segment lost 6 bases and the J segment 9 bases; nucleotides outside the gene matches: 5. CDR1 SGHDN and CDR2 FVKESK come from the germline V gene. The CDR3 contains 12 residues. CDR3 nucleotides: TGTGCCAGCAGTCCAACTAGCGTTGAGCAGTTCTTC. Translating it yields CASSPTSVEQFF.

The chain employs TRBV9 and TRBJ2-3, with TRBD1 matching over 8 bases. Trimming cost V 4 bases and J 3 bases; bases outside gene matches: 4. The germline gives CDR1 SGDLS, CDR2 YYNGEE. The CDR3 runs 14 residues. CDR3 protein: CASSLRTGTDTQYF. The CDR3 bases are TGTGCCAGCAGCCTCCGGACAGGGACAGATACGCAGTATTTT.

The chain carries TRBV4-2 and TRBJ2-3; D remains ambiguous. Per the germline V gene, CDR1 is LGHNA and CDR2 is YNFKEQ. V was trimmed by 1 base and J by 6 bases, leaving 8 bases between them. This CDR3 contains 13 residues. The CDR3 DNA reads as TGTGCCAGCAGCCAAGCGTCCAAGGATACGCAGTATTTT. This gives the protein CASSQASKDTQYF.

The chain couples TRBV27 to TRBJ1-1; maybe TRBD1 (5 bases). This CDR3 comprises 15 residues. The V gene lost 6 bases and the J gene lost 6 bases, with 20 bases spanning the gap. Germline-derived CDR1 and CDR2 are MNHEY and SMNVEV (reference sequence). CDR3 DNA sequence: TGTGCCAGCAGGATCCGGGGCGGGTGGGAAGCTGAAGCTTTCTTT. It encodes CASRIRGGWEAEAFF.

The table lists this clone with a few counts. CDR3 amino acids: CASSLEGVRGYTF. The CDR3 coding sequence is TGCGCCAGCAGCTTGGAGGGGGTACGCGGCTACACCTTC. The chain uses TRBV5-1 and TRBJ1-2; weak D call: TRBD1 (6 bases). Germline loops: CDR1 SGHRS, CDR2 YFSETQ. V shed 0 bases and J shed 8 bases, with 11 bases lying between them. The CDR3 runs to 13 residues.

This clone was counted a few times. This sequence joins TRBV7-2 and TRBJ1-2, with D uncertain. Germline CDR1 is SGHTA and CDR2 is FQGNSA. V was cut by 1 base and J by 8 bases, with 11 bases left in between. The CDR3 length is 13 residues. CDR3 sequence (DNA): TGTGCCAGCAGCTTAGGGCAGGCCTTAGGCTACACCTTC. This translates into CASSLGQALGYTF.

This chain connects TRBV5-1 to TRBJ2-6; D is unclear. Trimming took off 2 bases at V and 2 bases at J, with 8 bases between the two ends. The CDR3 covers 15 residues. The germline V gene encodes CDR1 SGHRS and CDR2 YFSETQ. The CDR3 loop is CASSLRAAGANVLTF. The CDR3 DNA sequence: TGCGCCAGCAGCTTACGGGCCGCTGGGGCCAACGTCCTGACTTTC. The full variable domain, with the rest looked up from reference TRBV5-1 and TRBJ2-6, is KAGVTQTPRYLIKTRGQQVTLSCSPISGHRSVSWYQQTPGQGLQFLFEYFSETQRNKGNFPGRFSGRQFSNSRSEMNVSTLELGDSALYLCASSLRAAGANVLTFGAGSRLTVL.

The chain employs TRBV10-3 and TRBJ2-3; 14 nucleotides agree with TRBD2. The CDR3 has 19 amino acids. With V trimmed by 4 bases and J by 2 bases, 11 bases remained unmatched. Germline loops: CDR1 ENHRY, CDR2 SYGVKD. The chain's CDR3 is CAISGSTSGGVWDTDTQYF. The CDR3 coding sequence is TGTGCCATCAGTGGATCGACTAGCGGGGGGGTCTGGGACACAGATACGCAGTATTTT.

The chain recombines TRBV19 with TRBJ2-3, with D hard to call. This CDR3 spans 11 amino acids. Germline V gene sequence: CDR1 LNHDA, CDR2 SQIVND (reference sequence). The ends were cut back, 5 bases at V and 6 bases at J, with 6 bases in the middle. The CDR3 protein is CASSSRDTQYF. CDR3 DNA: TGTGCCAGTAGTTCTCGGGATACGCAGTATTTT.

This clone was seen only a few times. The chain employs TRBV29-1 and TRBJ1-1, with a tentative D call TRBD1 (6 bases). The CDR3 contains 12 residues. Looked up from germline, CDR1 is SQVTM and CDR2 is ANQGSEA. V lost 7 bases and J 2 bases, leaving 11 bases between the germline ends. The CDR3 coding sequence is TGCAGCGCAGGGGATTCCAACACTGAAGCTTTCTTT. It specifies CSAGDSNTEAFF.

The V call is TRBV7-7, the J call TRBJ2-3, with D unclear. This CDR3 contains 13 residues. Trimming stripped 2 bases from V and 1 base from J, with 4 bases between. CDR1 and CDR2 from the germline V gene are SSHAT and FNYEAQ (reference sequence). CDR3 protein: CASSLQGTDTQYF. In DNA, the CDR3 is TGTGCCAGCAGCTTACAGGGCACAGATACGCAGTATTTT.

The chain has TRBV29-1 and TRBJ2-1; 9 bases agree with TRBD2. The length of the CDR3 is 14 residues. Germline V lookup: CDR1 SQVTM, CDR2 ANQGSEA. V was pared by 7 bases and J by 0 bases, with 4 bases of the junction left unmatched. This CDR3 is CSGSGGSSYNEQFF. The CDR3 coding sequence is TGCAGCGGGAGCGGGGGGAGCTCCTACAATGAGCAGTTCTTC.

This clone has a single count. This sequence joins TRBV14 and TRBJ1-1; D perhaps matches TRBD1 (6 bases). V lost 3 bases, J lost 4 bases, and 18 bases lay in between. Germline V gene data show CDR1 as SGHDN and CDR2 as FVKESK. The CDR3 contains 16 residues. CDR3 nucleotide sequence: TGTGCCAGCAGCCAGTGGGGCCAGGGGATAGTCACTGAAGCTTTCTTT. This sequence encodes CASSQWGQGIVTEAFF.

This rearrangement joins TRBV11-2 to TRBJ1-1, with a possible D match to TRBD1 (5 bases). With 4 bases removed from V and 4 bases from J, the gap between germline ends came to 10 bases. CDR3 length: 13 amino acids. Germline values: CDR1 SGHAT, CDR2 FQNNGV. CDR3 amino acids: CASSYQGPTEAFF. As DNA, the CDR3 is TGTGCCAGCAGCTATCAGGGTCCCACTGAAGCTTTCTTT.

This clone was counted between two and nine times. This CDR3 is missing its conserved last phenylalanine or tryptophan, likely due to a read error. The DNA is omitted, as the CDR3 cannot be located on it reliably, and the CDR3 follows TCRdb's listing. The rearrangement uses TRBV4-3 and TRBJ2-7; the tabulated D call, TRBD2, remains unverified against the DNA. Germline V gives CDR1 LGHNA, CDR2 YSLEER. The CDR3 comprises 13 residues, both ends counted. This chain's CDR3 is CASIPGESSGLRL.

J is TRBJ2-7 and V is TRBV29-1; 7 nucleotides agree with TRBD1. Looked up from germline, CDR1 is SQVTM and CDR2 is ANQGSEA. The CDR3 contains 12 residues. J lost 2 bases, V lost 5 bases, and 3 bases had no gene match. The CDR3 sequence: CSVNDRAYEQYF. As DNA, the CDR3 is TGCAGCGTTAATGACAGGGCCTACGAGCAGTACTTC.

This clone showed up just a few times. CDR3: CSVARRLETEAFF. The CDR3 nucleotides are TGCAGCGTTGCCCGGCGGCTTGAAACTGAAGCTTTCTTT. This chain links TRBV29-1 with TRBJ1-1; D unclear. Germline assignment: CDR1 SQVTM and CDR2 ANQGSEA. Between the trimmed V and J ends, which lost 4 bases and 5 bases, there was a span of 14 bases. This CDR3 contains 13 residues.

J is TRBJ2-1 and V is TRBV18; no definite D call. Germline V lookup: CDR1 KGHSH, CDR2 LQKENI. V was shortened by 3 bases and J by 8 bases, with 11 bases between the two germline ends. The CDR3 loop spans 13 amino acids. This CDR3 reads CASSPEIVDEQFF. CDR3 in DNA: TGTGCCAGCTCACCGGAAATTGTGGATGAGCAGTTCTTC. Drawing the rest from reference TRBV18 and TRBJ2-1, the complete variable domain is NAGVMQNPRHLVRRRGQEARLRCSPMKGHSHVYWYRQLPEEGLKFMVYLQKENIIDESGMPKERFSAEFPKEGPSILRIQQVVRGDSAAYFCASSPEIVDEQFFGPGTRLTVL.

The chain employs TRBV2 and TRBJ2-6; D gene unclear. Looked up from germline, CDR1 is SNHLY and CDR2 is FYNNEI. The V gene lost 7 bases and the J gene lost 1 base, with 8 bases spanning the gap. There are 14 residues in the CDR3. This chain's CDR3 is CASNIQSGANVLTF. The CDR3 region has the DNA TGTGCCAGCAACATCCAGTCTGGGGCCAACGTCCTGACTTTC.